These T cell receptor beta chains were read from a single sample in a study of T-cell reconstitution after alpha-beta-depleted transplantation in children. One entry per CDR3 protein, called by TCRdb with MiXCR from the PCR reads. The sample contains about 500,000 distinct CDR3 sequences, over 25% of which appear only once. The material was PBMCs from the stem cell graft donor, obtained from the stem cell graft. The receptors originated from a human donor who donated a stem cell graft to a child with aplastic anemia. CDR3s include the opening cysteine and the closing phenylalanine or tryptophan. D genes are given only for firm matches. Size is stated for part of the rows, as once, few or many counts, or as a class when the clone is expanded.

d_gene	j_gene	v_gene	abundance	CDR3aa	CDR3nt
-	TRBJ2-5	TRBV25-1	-	CASSEGQETQYF	TGTGCCAGCAGTGAGGGGCAAGAGACCCAGTACTTC
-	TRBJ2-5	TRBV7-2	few	CASSAWGVGQETQYF	TGTGCCAGCAGCGCCTGGGGTGTGGGCCAAGAGACCCAGTACTTC
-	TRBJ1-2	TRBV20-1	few	CSARDGAGSGYTF	TGCAGTGCTAGAGATGGGGCAGGGAGTGGCTACACCTTC
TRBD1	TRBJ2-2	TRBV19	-	CASSFFFGTERAGELFF	TGTGCCAGTAGCTTCTTTTTCGGGACAGAAAGGGCCGGGGAGCTGTTTTTT
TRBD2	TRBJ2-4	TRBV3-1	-	CASSQETSGITVAKNIQYF	TGTGCCAGCAGCCAAGAGACTAGCGGGATAACTGTAGCCAAAAACATTCAGTACTTC
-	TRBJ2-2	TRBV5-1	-	CASSLGISGTGELFF	TGCGCCAGCAGCTTGGGTATTAGCGGCACCGGGGAGCTGTTTTTT
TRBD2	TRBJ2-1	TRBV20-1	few	CSAGVGGDPYNEQFF	TGCAGTGCTGGGGTTGGGGGGGACCCCTACAATGAGCAGTTCTTC
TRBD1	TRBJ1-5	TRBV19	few	CASSIGSGQFNQPQHF	TGTGCCAGTAGTATAGGGTCGGGACAGTTCAATCAGCCCCAGCATTTT
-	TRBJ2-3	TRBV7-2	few	CASSARLPSTDTQYF	TGTGCCAGCAGCGCGCGGCTGCCTAGCACAGATACGCAGTATTTT
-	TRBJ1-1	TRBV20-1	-	CSVPQGLLNTEAFF	TGCAGTGTCCCCCAGGGGTTATTGAACACTGAAGCTTTCTTT
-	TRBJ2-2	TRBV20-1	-	CSARTRSTGELFF	TGCAGTGCTAGAACTAGGTCCACCGGGGAGCTGTTTTTT
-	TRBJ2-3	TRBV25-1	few	CASSPQWDSTDTQYF	TGTGCCAGCAGCCCGCAGTGGGACAGCACAGATACGCAGTATTTT
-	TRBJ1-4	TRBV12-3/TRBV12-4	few	CASSFQVGSEKLFF	TGTGCCAGCAGTTTTCAAGTTGGTTCTGAAAAACTGTTTTTT
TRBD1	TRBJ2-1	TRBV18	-	CASSPDRANEQFF	TGTGCCAGCTCACCAGACAGGGCCAATGAGCAGTTCTTC
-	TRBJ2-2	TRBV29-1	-	CSVSSRVGDTGELFF	TGCAGCGTTTCATCCAGGGTAGGGGACACCGGGGAGCTGTTTTTT
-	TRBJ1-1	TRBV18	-	CASSLRGGVNEAFF	TGTGCCAGCTCCCTCCGGGGAGGAGTCAATGAAGCTTTCTTT
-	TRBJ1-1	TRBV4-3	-	CASSQGLSEGKAFF	TGCGCCAGCAGCCAAGGTTTGTCAGAGGGGAAAGCTTTCTTT
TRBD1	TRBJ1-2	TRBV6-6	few	CASRGQNYGYTF	TGTGCCAGCAGGGGACAGAACTATGGCTACACCTTC
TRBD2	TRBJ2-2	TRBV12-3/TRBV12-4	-	CASSEGLAGYNTGELFF	TGTGCCAGCAGTGAGGGACTAGCGGGATACAACACCGGGGAGCTGTTTTTT
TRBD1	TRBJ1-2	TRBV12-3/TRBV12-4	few	CASRPTGVGGYTF	TGTGCCAGCAGACCCACAGGGGTAGGTGGCTACACCTTC
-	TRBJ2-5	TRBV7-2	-	CASSLLVPETQYF	TGTGCCAGCAGCTTACTAGTCCCAGAGACCCAGTACTTC
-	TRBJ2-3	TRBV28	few	CASSNVPYQVGVETDTQYF	TGTGCCAGCAGCAATGTACCTTACCAGGTCGGAGTGGAGACAGATACGCAGTATTTT
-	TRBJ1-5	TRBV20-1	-	CSASRGSGSNQPQHF	TGCAGTGCTAGTCGAGGCAGCGGTAGCAATCAGCCCCAGCATTTT
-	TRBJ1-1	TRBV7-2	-	CASRVTGEAFF	TGTGCCAGCAGGGTCACAGGTGAAGCTTTCTTT
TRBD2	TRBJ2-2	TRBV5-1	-	CASSSATGRITGELFF	TGCGCCAGCAGCTCCGCAACCGGGAGGATCACCGGGGAGCTGTTTTTT
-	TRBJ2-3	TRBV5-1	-	CASSGRDPAGFRSTDTQYF	TGCGCCAGCAGCGGACGGGACCCCGCAGGGTTTCGCAGCACAGATACGCAGTATTTT
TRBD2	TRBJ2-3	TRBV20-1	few	CSARIPAGGRDTQYF	TGCAGTGCTAGAATCCCAGCGGGAGGAAGAGATACGCAGTATTTT
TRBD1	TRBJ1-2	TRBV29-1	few	CSVEDRYRGNYGYTF	TGCAGCGTTGAAGATAGGTACAGGGGGAACTATGGCTACACCTTC
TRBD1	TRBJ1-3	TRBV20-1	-	CSARDISPGGYGNTIYF	TGCAGTGCTAGAGATATAAGCCCAGGGGGCTATGGAAACACCATATATTTT
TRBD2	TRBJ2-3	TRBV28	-	CASSFDTSGDTDTQYF	TGTGCCAGCAGTTTTGATACTAGCGGGGACACAGATACGCAGTATTTT
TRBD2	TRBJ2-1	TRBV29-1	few	CSVDLAGGPGNEQFF	TGCAGCGTTGATCTAGCGGGAGGGCCCGGCAATGAGCAGTTCTTC
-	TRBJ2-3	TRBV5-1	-	CASSLEGEFPGTDTQYF	TGCGCCAGCAGCTTGGAGGGCGAGTTCCCGGGCACAGATACGCAGTATTTT
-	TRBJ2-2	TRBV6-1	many	CATRRQANTGELFF	TGTGCCACCAGAAGGCAGGCCAACACCGGGGAGCTGTTTTTT
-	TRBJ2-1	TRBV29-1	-	CSALPPAGGSYNEQFF	TGCAGCGCCCTCCCTCCGGCAGGGGGGTCCTACAATGAGCAGTTCTTC
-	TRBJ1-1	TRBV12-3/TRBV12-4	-	CASSPTGSGHTEAFF	TGTGCCAGCAGTCCTACAGGGAGTGGGCACACTGAAGCTTTCTTT
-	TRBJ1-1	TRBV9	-	CASSRGDTTEAFF	TGTGCCAGCAGCCGGGGAGACACCACTGAAGCTTTCTTT
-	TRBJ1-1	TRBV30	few	CAWFRTEAFF	TGTGCCTGGTTTAGGACTGAAGCTTTCTTT
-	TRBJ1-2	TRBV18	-	CASSRPTGTKSGYTF	TGTGCCAGCTCACGACCTACCGGGACTAAAAGTGGCTACACCTTC
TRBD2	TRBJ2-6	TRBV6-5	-	CASSCSGGRAFGANVLTF	TGTGCCAGCAGTTGCTCGGGCGGGAGGGCCTTCGGGGCCAACGTCCTGACTTTC
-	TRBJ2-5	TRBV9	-	CASSVARRGPAKETQYF	TGTGCCAGCAGCGTAGCTAGGAGGGGGCCGGCGAAAGAGACCCAGTACTTC
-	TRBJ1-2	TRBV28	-	CASRPDYGYTF	TGTGCCAGCCGGCCGGACTATGGCTACACCTTC
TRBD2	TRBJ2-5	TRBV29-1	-	CSVLASGRARETQYF	TGCAGCGTTTTGGCTAGCGGGAGGGCCAGGGAGACCCAGTACTTC
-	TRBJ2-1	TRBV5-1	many	CASSITSVSTYNEQFF	TGCGCCAGCAGCATAACCTCAGTGAGCACCTACAATGAGCAGTTCTTC
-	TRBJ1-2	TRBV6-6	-	CASRGQDYGYTF	TGTGCCAGCAGAGGACAAGACTATGGCTACACCTTC
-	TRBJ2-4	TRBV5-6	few	CASSLMGLAKNIQYF	TGTGCCAGCAGCTTGATGGGACTAGCCAAAAACATTCAGTACTTC